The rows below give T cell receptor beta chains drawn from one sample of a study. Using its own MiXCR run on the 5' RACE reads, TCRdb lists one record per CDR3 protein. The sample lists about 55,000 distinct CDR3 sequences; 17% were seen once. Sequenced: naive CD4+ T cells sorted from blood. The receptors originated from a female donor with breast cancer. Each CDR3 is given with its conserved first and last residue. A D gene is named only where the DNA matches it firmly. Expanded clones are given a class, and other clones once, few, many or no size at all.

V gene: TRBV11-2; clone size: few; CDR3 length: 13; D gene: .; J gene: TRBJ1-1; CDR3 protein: CASRRSGNTEAFF; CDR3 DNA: TGTGCCAGCAGGCGATCAGGGAACACTGAAGCTTTCTTT
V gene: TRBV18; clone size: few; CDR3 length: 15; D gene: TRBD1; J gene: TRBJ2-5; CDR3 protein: CASSPQGQNLETQYF; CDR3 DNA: TGTGCCAGCTCACCCCAGGGACAGAACTTGGAGACCCAGTACTTC
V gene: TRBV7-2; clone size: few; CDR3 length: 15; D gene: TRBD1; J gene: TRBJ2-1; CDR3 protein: CASINRDSSPREQFF; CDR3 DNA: TGTGCCAGCATAAACCGGGACAGTAGCCCCAGGGAGCAGTTCTTC
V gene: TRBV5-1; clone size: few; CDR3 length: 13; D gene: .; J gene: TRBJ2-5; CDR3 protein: CASSLGHKETQYF; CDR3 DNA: TGCGCCAGCAGCCTCGGACATAAAGAGACCCAGTACTTC
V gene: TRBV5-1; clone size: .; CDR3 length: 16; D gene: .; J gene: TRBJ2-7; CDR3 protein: CASSLGATSTSYEQYF; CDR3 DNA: TGCGCCAGCAGCTTGGGGGCCACCTCTACCTCCTACGAGCAGTACTTC
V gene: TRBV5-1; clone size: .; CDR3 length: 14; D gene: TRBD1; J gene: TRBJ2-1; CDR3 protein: CASQPGQIYNEQFF; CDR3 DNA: TGCGCCAGCCAACCGGGACAGATCTACAATGAGCAGTTCTTC
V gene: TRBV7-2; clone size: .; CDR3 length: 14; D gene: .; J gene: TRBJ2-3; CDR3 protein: CASKSGGGTDTQYF; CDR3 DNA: TGTGCCAGCAAATCTGGAGGGGGCACAGATACGCAGTATTTT
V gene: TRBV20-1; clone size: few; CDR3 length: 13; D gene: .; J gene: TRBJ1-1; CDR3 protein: CSARDSWNTEAFF; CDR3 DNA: TGCAGTGCCAGAGACAGTTGGAACACTGAAGCTTTCTTT
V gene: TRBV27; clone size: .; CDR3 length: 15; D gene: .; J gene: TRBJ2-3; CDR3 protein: CASSLRGNGADTQYF; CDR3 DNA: TGTGCCAGCAGTTTGAGGGGCAACGGCGCAGATACGCAGTATTTT
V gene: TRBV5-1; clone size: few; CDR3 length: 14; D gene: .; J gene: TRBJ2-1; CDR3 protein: CASGKLSSYNEQFF; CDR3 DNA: TGCGCCAGCGGGAAACTGAGCTCCTACAATGAGCAGTTCTTC
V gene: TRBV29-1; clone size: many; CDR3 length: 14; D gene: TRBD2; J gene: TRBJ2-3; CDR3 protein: CSVARAGATDTQYF; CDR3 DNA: TGCAGCGTTGCAAGAGCGGGAGCTACAGATACGCAGTATTTT
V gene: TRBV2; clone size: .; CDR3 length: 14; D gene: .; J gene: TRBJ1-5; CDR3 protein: CASSEQAPNQPQHF; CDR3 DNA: TGTGCCAGCAGTGAACAGGCACCCAATCAGCCCCAGCATTTT
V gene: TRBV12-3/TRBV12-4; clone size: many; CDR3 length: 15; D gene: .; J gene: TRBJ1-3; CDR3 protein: CASSPWPGAGNTIYF; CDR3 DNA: TGTGCCAGCAGCCCTTGGCCCGGCGCTGGAAACACCATATATTTT
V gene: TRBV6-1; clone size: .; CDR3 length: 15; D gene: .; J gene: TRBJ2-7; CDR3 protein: CASSDWTRRVYEQYF; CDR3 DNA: TGTGCCAGCAGCGATTGGACCCGAAGAGTCTACGAGCAGTACTTC
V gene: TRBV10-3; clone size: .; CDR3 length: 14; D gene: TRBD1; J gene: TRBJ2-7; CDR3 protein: CAIRPGQATYEQYF; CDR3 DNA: TGTGCCATCAGACCGGGACAGGCCACCTACGAGCAGTACTTC
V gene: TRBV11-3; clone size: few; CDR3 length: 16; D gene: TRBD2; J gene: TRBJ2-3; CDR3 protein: CASSLTSGSPTDTQYF; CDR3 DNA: TGTGCCAGCAGCCTAACTAGCGGGAGCCCCACAGATACGCAGTATTTT
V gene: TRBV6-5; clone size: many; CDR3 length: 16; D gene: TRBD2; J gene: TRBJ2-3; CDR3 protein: CASSSQSGGSTDTQYF; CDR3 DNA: TGTGCCAGCAGTTCCCAAAGCGGGGGCAGCACAGATACGCAGTATTTT
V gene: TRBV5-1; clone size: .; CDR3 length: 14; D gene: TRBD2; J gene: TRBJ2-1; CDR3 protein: CASSLIAGGREQFF; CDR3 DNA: TGCGCCAGCAGCTTAATAGCGGGAGGTAGGGAGCAGTTCTTC
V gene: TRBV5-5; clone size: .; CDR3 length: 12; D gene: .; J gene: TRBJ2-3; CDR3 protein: CASSRDTDTQYF; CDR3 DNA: TGTGCCAGCAGCCGGGACACAGATACGCAGTATTTT
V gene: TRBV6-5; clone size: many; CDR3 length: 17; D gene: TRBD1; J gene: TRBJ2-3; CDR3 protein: CASSYTRGTGGPDTQYF; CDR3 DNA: TGTGCCAGCAGCTACACCCGCGGAACAGGGGGACCAGATACGCAGTATTTT
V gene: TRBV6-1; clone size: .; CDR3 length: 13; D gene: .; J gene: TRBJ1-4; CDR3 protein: CASSNLRNEKLFF; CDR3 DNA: TGTGCCAGCAGTAATCTGAGGAATGAAAAACTGTTTTTT
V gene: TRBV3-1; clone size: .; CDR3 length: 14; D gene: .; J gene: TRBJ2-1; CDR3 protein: CASSQAPLNNEQFF; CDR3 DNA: TGTGCCAGCAGCCAAGCTCCACTCAACAATGAGCAGTTCTTC
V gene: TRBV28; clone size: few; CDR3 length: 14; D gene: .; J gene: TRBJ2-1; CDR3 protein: CASLQQGKGGEQFF; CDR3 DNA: TGTGCCAGTCTCCAACAGGGGAAGGGGGGTGAGCAGTTCTTC
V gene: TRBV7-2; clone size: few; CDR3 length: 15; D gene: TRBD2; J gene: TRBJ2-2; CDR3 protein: CASSLPAGGTGELFF; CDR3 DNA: TGTGCCAGCAGCTTACCAGCGGGAGGAACCGGGGAGCTGTTTTTT
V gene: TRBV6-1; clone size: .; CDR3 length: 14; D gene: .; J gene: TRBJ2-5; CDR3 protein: CASSEHHREETQYF; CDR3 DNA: TGTGCCAGCAGTGAACACCACCGGGAGGAGACCCAGTACTTC
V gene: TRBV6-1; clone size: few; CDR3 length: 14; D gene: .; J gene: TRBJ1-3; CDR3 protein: CASSESSSGNTIYF; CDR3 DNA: TGTGCCAGCAGTGAAAGTAGCTCTGGAAACACCATATATTTT
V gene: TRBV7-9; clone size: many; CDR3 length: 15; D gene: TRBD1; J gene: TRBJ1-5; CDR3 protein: CASSPGQGANQPQHF; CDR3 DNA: TGTGCCAGCAGCCCGGGACAGGGGGCGAATCAGCCCCAGCATTTT
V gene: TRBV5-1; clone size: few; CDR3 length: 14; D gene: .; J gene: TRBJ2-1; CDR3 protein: CASSLAMKHNEQFF; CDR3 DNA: TGCGCCAGCAGCTTGGCCATGAAACACAATGAGCAGTTCTTC